This T cell receptor (beta chain) was identified in a study of blood T cell repertoires in COVID-19. Study in general: Whether acute or convalescent, the COVID-19 samples came from the United States, Italy and Spain. PBMCs, B-cell-depleted T cells, or T cells were the source of the cDNA or gDNA that made up the material.

There are 16 residues in the CDR3. Trimming took off 1 base at V and 6 bases at J, with 16 bases between the two ends. CDR1 is LGHNA, CDR2 YSLEER, per germline. Data came from immunoSEQ multiplex PCR; TCRdb stores just in-frame clones and leaves some out. This table holds fewer than 85,000 clones, around 88% found once. This clone was seen a handful of times. Sequences were obtained from peripheral blood. The TCR comes from a man between 60 and 75 years old with acute or convalescent COVID-19. The chain has TRBV4-3 and TRBJ2-1, with D tentatively TRBD2 (5 bases). The CDR3 region is CASSQAPGWAANEQFF. In DNA, the CDR3 is TGCGCCAGCAGCCAAGCCCCGGGGTGGGCAGCCAATGAGCAGTTCTTC.